A selection of T cell receptor beta chains follows, all from one sample in a study of cytomegalovirus exposure and HLA in healthy donors. Profiling relied on immunoSEQ multiplex PCR, and the TCRdb table lists in-frame clones only, not all of them. This repertoire shows some 46,000 clones, roughly 92% found once; its top ten account for approximately 5.4%. Material for sequencing was PBMCs. The receptor source for this set is a young man in good health and CMV-seronegative. The CDR3 runs from the conserved cysteine through the conserved F or W. D genes are given only for firm matches. A clone size is listed for some rows: how often the clone was seen (once, few, many), or a class if it is expanded.

D gene	V gene	clone size	J gene	CDR3 protein	CDR3 DNA
TRBD2	TRBV19	few	TRBJ2-1	CASSFSLAGSYNEQFF	TGTGCCAGTAGCTTTTCACTAGCGGGGTCCTACAATGAGCAGTTCTTC
-	TRBV5-6	few	TRBJ1-1	CASSHALNTEAFF	TGTGCCAGCAGCCATGCGCTGAACACTGAAGCTTTCTTT
-	TRBV6-5	-	TRBJ1-4	CASSYRGNEKLFF	TGTGCCAGCAGTTACCGGGGTAATGAAAAACTGTTTTTT
-	TRBV29-1	-	TRBJ2-4	CSVEDPGGAKNIQYF	TGCAGCGTTGAAGATCCCGGGGGAGCCAAAAACATTCAGTACTTC
-	TRBV21-1	-	TRBJ1-2	CASSKAGGRTYGYTF	TGTGCCAGCAGCAAAGCCGGGGGGCGAACATATGGCTACACCTTC
TRBD1	TRBV28	few	TRBJ1-2	CASRDRGTYGYTF	TGTGCCAGCCGGGACAGGGGGACCTATGGCTACACCTTC
-	TRBV5-4	-	TRBJ2-7	CASSLERETPKTSYEQYF	TGTGCCAGCAGCTTGGAGAGGGAGACCCCGAAAACCTCCTACGAGCAGTACTTC
-	TRBV5-4	-	TRBJ2-3	CASGDDSSGEDTQYF	TGTGCCAGCGGAGACGACAGTTCTGGCGAAGATACGCAGTATTTT
TRBD1	TRBV11-3	few	TRBJ1-3	CASSPDRGSGNTIYF	TGTGCCAGCAGCCCGGACAGGGGGAGTGGAAACACCATATATTTT
-	TRBV28	-	TRBJ2-7	CASSSGGRAYEQYF	TGTGCCAGCAGCTCCGGAGGACGGGCCTACGAGCAGTACTTC
TRBD2	TRBV6-6	-	TRBJ2-1	CATSGGTSGYNEQFF	TGTGCCACCTCAGGAGGAACTAGCGGATACAATGAGCAGTTCTTC
-	TRBV7-9	-	TRBJ1-6	CASSSPGEPLHF	TGTGCCAGCAGTTCCCCGGGGGAACCCCTCCACTTT
-	TRBV19	-	TRBJ1-4	CASSVDSDGEKLFF	TGTGCCAGTAGTGTAGACAGCGATGGTGAAAAACTGTTTTTT
-	TRBV7-9	-	TRBJ2-7	CASSLEGLASSYEQYF	TGTGCCAGCAGCTTGGAGGGACTGGCGAGCTCCTACGAGCAGTACTTC
-	TRBV14	-	TRBJ2-1	CASSQDGGFFNEQFF	TGTGCCAGCAGCCAAGACGGGGGATTTTTCAATGAGCAGTTCTTC
-	TRBV2	-	TRBJ1-2	CASSEQLNYGYTF	TGTGCCAGCAGTGAACAGTTAAACTATGGCTACACCTTC
-	TRBV5-1	-	TRBJ2-1	CASSLLRGPYNEQFF	TGCGCCAGCAGCTTATTGCGGGGCCCCTACAATGAGCAGTTCTTC
TRBD1	TRBV6-5	-	TRBJ1-4	CASRGTGGGEKLFF	TGTGCCAGCAGGGGCACAGGGGGCGGGGAAAAACTGTTTTTT
TRBD1	TRBV9	-	TRBJ2-7	CASSVLGTGYEQYF	TGTGCCAGCAGCGTCCTCGGGACAGGTTACGAGCAGTACTTC
-	TRBV6-4	-	TRBJ2-1	CASSQVGGDRNEQFF	TGTGCCAGCAGTCAGGTGGGAGGAGATCGCAATGAGCAGTTCTTC
TRBD1	TRBV6-4	few	TRBJ1-5	CATMTSGQVINQPQHF	TGTGCCACCATGACCTCGGGACAGGTCATCAATCAGCCCCAGCATTTT
-	TRBV2	-	TRBJ1-1	CASSEARGESTEAFF	TGTGCCAGCAGTGAAGCGCGGGGCGAGAGCACTGAAGCTTTCTTT
TRBD1	TRBV7-9	-	TRBJ1-6	CASSTQGGNSPLHF	TGTGCCAGCAGCACACAGGGGGGAAATTCACCCCTCCACTTT
-	TRBV2	-	TRBJ1-4	CASSEARGLANEKLFF	TGTGCCAGCAGTGAAGCGAGAGGGCTTGCTAATGAAAAACTGTTTTTT
TRBD1	TRBV5-6	once	TRBJ2-7	CASSGTGLPSYEQYF	TGTGCCAGCAGCGGGACAGGACTACCCTCCTACGAGCAGTACTTC
-	TRBV7-8	-	TRBJ1-1	CASITAGGGASTEAFF	TGTGCCAGCATCACGGCGGGTGGCGGGGCGAGCACTGAAGCTTTCTTT
TRBD1	TRBV5-4	-	TRBJ2-3	CASSLGLRDRGPDTQYF	TGTGCCAGCAGCTTGGGGCTCCGGGACAGGGGGCCAGATACGCAGTATTTT
-	TRBV5-6	-	TRBJ1-2	CASSYYRDPGYTF	TGTGCCAGCAGCTATTACAGGGATCCCGGCTACACCTTC
TRBD2	TRBV9	-	TRBJ2-1	CASSVVLAGEGQFF	TGTGCCAGCAGCGTAGTTCTAGCGGGAGAGGGGCAGTTCTTC
-	TRBV25-1	-	TRBJ2-2	CASSRRNGELFF	TGTGCCAGCAGTCGGCGGAACGGGGAGCTGTTTTTT
TRBD1	TRBV9	-	TRBJ2-5	CASSVAGTGQETQYF	TGTGCCAGCAGCGTAGCGGGGACAGGGCAAGAGACCCAGTACTTC
TRBD2	TRBV6-6	-	TRBJ2-4	CASSWTSGGPKNIQYF	TGTGCCAGCAGTTGGACTAGCGGGGGGCCCAAAAACATTCAGTACTTC
TRBD2	TRBV7-9	-	TRBJ2-1	CASSLERGGFSYNEQFF	TGTGCCAGCAGCTTAGAGCGGGGGGGGTTCTCCTACAATGAGCAGTTCTTC
TRBD2	TRBV5-5	-	TRBJ2-7	CASSWATSGRPGEQYF	TGTGCCAGCAGCTGGGCAACTAGCGGGAGGCCCGGGGAGCAGTACTTC
-	TRBV5-1	-	TRBJ2-3	CASSLRSPGTDTQYF	TGCGCCAGCAGCTTGCGTAGTCCCGGGACAGATACGCAGTATTTT
TRBD1	TRBV11-3	-	TRBJ2-2	CASSPRTGNTGELFF	TGTGCCAGCAGCCCCCGGACAGGGAACACCGGGGAGCTGTTTTTT
TRBD2	TRBV6-1	once	TRBJ2-7	CASSESSGRSSYEQYF	TGTGCCAGCAGTGAATCTAGCGGGAGGAGCTCCTACGAGCAGTACTTC
TRBD1	TRBV28	-	TRBJ2-7	CATWGPGQGAYEQYF	TGTGCCACCTGGGGACCGGGACAGGGGGCCTACGAGCAGTACTTC
-	TRBV6-6	-	TRBJ2-7	CASTTSYEQYF	TGTGCCAGCACGACTTCCTACGAGCAGTACTTC
-	TRBV6-1	-	TRBJ1-5	CASSEGTRLQPQHF	TGTGCCAGCAGTGAAGGCACTCGTCTTCAGCCCCAGCATTTT
TRBD2	TRBV2	-	TRBJ2-2	CASSGRRDTGELFF	TGTGCCAGTAGCGGGAGAAGAGACACCGGGGAGCTGTTTTTT
-	TRBV4-2	-	TRBJ2-1	CASSQYFVVSSYNEQFF	TGTGCCAGCAGCCAGTATTTCGTGGTGAGCTCCTACAATGAGCAGTTCTTC
-	TRBV11-3	-	TRBJ2-1	CASSLGGGLDEQFF	TGTGCCAGCAGCTTAGGGGGGGGGCTGGATGAGCAGTTCTTC
TRBD1	TRBV15	-	TRBJ1-4	CATSRDSGTGDEKLFF	TGTGCCACCAGCAGAGATAGCGGGACAGGGGATGAAAAACTGTTTTTT
TRBD2	TRBV29-1	-	TRBJ2-7	CSVDGLAGAYEQYF	TGCAGCGTTGACGGGCTAGCGGGAGCTTACGAGCAGTACTTC
TRBD1	TRBV4-1	-	TRBJ2-2	CASSPSYWPTGDTGELFF	TGCGCCAGCAGCCCCTCCTACTGGCCGACAGGGGACACCGGGGAGCTGTTTTTT
TRBD2	TRBV6-1	-	TRBJ2-4	CASSELGGGLQYF	TGTGCCAGCAGTGAATTGGGGGGAGGGCTTCAGTACTTC